This T cell receptor beta chain emerged from a study of control samples from healthy donors and cancer patients. The repertoire was sequenced with immunoSEQ multiplex PCR; TCRdb's copy has only in-frame clones and lacks some. The sample holds about 110,000 clones, around 89% seen once. The CDR3 spans 15 residues. Germline V gene data show CDR1 as SGHRS and CDR2 as YFSETQ. V lost 4 bases to trimming and J lost 3 bases, with 17 bases between them. The chain recombines TRBV5-1 with TRBJ2-7; D possibly matches TRBD1 or TRBD2 (5 bases each). Sequencing used blood. The sequence came from a woman aged 45-65 years in good health. The CDR3 DNA reads as TGCGCCAGCAGCCCCAACCGGGACGCTTTCTACGAGCAGTACTTC. Protein product: CASSPNRDAFYEQYF.